This T cell receptor beta chain was sequenced in a study of blood T cell repertoires in COVID-19 (dated by TCRdb to about 2020). Notes on the research overall: Samples covering the acute and convalescent phases of COVID-19 were provided by collaborators in the United States, Italy and Spain. The material from the prospective study consisted of cDNA or gDNA derived from T cells, B-cell-depleted T cells, or PBMCs. Subjects who had been exposed to COVID-19, were actively infected with it, or had recovered from it provided the deeply sampled blood TCRbeta repertoires that made up the dataset. The repertoires were made available in a free public database intended to serve as a resource for research on the immune response to SARS-CoV-2. The samples were drawn from two sources: the first 160 participants of the ongoing ImmuneRACE study, and fewer than 1,500 subjects contributed by 6 global collaborators. Sample metadata almost always included a de-identified subject ID, COVID-19 status, age in years and sex. HLA class I and class II types, where available, came from metadata supplied by the sample provider rather than from assay-based typing.

The junction shows trimming of 3 bases on V and 8 bases on J, plus 11 bases between the germline ends. Reading the germline V gene gives CDR1 SGHRS and CDR2 YFSETQ. The CDR3, from cysteine to phenylalanine, totals 12 residues. Of all the DNA, just the CDR3 is kept, 36 bases in frame from base 1. This clone was counted a single time. What antigen it recognizes has not been identified. Base qualities are missing; no much larger clone stands one base away. Whole blood was collected in K2EDTA tubes by collaborating institutions according to the institutions' own protocols. For TCRbeta analysis, collaborators shipped samples as frozen whole blood, isolated PBMCs, or DNA extracted from either of those sample types. TCRbeta CDR3 regions were amplified from genomic DNA by means of the immunoSEQ Assay, a bias-controlled multiplex PCR. As for the authors' bioinformatics: Nucleated cell counts per sample were estimated from amplification of reference gene primers within the assay. To quantify the absolute abundance of each unique TCRbeta CDR3 rearrangement, sequence reads were collapsed and filtered. For each sample, productive Simpson clonality was calculated as the square root of Simpson's diversity index over productive rearrangements. TCRdb carries this immuneACCESS record with in-frame sequences only. Its versions omit some clonotypes, under half of them owing to an unresolved V gene in the studies checked, with the rest unexplained. The DNA gave D and trimming, while V, J and clone size come from that table. The sample table shows some 150,000 clones, and 89% are seen once. The ten top clones hold approximately 3% of the sample.

Summary of the overall study and its limitations: Clinical and demographic metadata were provided uncurated, with the amount varying by source and participant.

Sequencing input: peripheral blood. The TCR was taken from a man between 60 and 75 years old with acute or convalescent COVID-19. The V gene is TRBV5-1 and the J gene is TRBJ1-2, with no confidently assigned D gene. The bases read TGCGCCAGCAGCTACGACAATCTCGGCTACACCTTC. Protein translation: CASSYDNLGYTF.